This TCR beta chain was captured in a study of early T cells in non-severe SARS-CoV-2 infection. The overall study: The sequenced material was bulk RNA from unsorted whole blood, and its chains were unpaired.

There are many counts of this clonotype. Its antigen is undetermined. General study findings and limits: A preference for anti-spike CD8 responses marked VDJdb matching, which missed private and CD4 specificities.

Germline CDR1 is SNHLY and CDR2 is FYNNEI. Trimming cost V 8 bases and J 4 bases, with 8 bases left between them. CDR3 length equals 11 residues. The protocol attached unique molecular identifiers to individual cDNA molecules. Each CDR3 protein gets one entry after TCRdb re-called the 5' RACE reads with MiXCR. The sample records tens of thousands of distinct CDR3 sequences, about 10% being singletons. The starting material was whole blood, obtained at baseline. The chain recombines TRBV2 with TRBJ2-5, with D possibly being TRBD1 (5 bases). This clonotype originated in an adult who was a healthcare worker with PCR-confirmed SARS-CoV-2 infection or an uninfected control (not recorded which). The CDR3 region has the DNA TGTGCCAGCCGGCAGGGAGAGACCCAGTACTTC. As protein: CASRQGETQYF.